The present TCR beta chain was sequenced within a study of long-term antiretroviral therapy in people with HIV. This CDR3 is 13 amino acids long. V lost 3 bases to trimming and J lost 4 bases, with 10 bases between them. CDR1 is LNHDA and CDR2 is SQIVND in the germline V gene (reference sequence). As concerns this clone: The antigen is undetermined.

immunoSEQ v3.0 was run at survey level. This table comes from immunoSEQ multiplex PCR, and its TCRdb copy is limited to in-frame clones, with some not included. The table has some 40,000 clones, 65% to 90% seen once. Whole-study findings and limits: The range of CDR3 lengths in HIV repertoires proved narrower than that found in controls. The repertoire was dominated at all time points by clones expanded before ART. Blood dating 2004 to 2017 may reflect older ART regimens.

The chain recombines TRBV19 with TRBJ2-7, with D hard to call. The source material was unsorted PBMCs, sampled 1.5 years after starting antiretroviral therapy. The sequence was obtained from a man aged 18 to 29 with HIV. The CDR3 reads CASSIHGPYEQYF. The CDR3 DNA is TGTGCCAGTAGTATTCATGGACCATACGAGCAGTACTTC.